This is a list of T cell receptor beta chains from one sample in a study of T-cell memory formation after mild COVID-19. TCRdb reanalysed the 5' RACE reads using MiXCR and keeps one entry per CDR3 protein. The profile covers fewer than 400,000 distinct CDR3 sequences, with roughly 13% appearing a single time and around 21% taken by the ten largest. The specimen was PBMCs or a T cell subset sorted from them (not recorded which). The receptors here all came from a man aged 18 to 35 who had mild COVID-19 (a few samples of this study predate the infection). Cell type and time point are not known. Each CDR3 is given with its conserved first and last residue. The order of the fields is J gene, clone size, V gene, D gene, CDR3 protein, CDR3 DNA. A D gene is named only where the DNA matches it firmly. Part of the rows lack a size; the others show once, few, many or a class for expanded clones.

j_call: TRBJ1-1; clone_size: few; v_call: TRBV7-2; d_call: TRBD1; cdr3_aa: CASSSPRQGASTEAFF; cdr3_nt: TGTGCCAGCAGCTCCCCTCGACAGGGGGCTTCCACTGAAGCTTTCTTT
j_call: TRBJ2-5; clone_size: few; v_call: TRBV6-2/TRBV6-3; d_call: NA; cdr3_aa: CASSSTGLTQYF; cdr3_nt: TGTGCCAGCAGTAGCACAGGGTTGACCCAGTACTTC
j_call: TRBJ1-4; clone_size: NA; v_call: TRBV7-2; d_call: NA; cdr3_aa: CASSHLRSGRANEKLFF; cdr3_nt: TGTGCCAGCAGCCACCTTAGAAGCGGACGGGCAAATGAAAAACTGTTTTTT
j_call: TRBJ2-3; clone_size: NA; v_call: TRBV11-1; d_call: TRBD2; cdr3_aa: CASSEGLAGASDTQYF; cdr3_nt: TGTGCCAGCAGCGAAGGACTAGCGGGGGCCTCAGATACGCAGTATTTT
j_call: TRBJ2-5; clone_size: NA; v_call: TRBV6-2/TRBV6-3; d_call: NA; cdr3_aa: CASRGSVETQYF; cdr3_nt: TGTGCCAGCAGAGGGAGCGTGGAGACCCAGTACTTC
j_call: TRBJ1-1; clone_size: few; v_call: TRBV20-1; d_call: TRBD1; cdr3_aa: CSAASHRGLTEAFF; cdr3_nt: TGCAGTGCTGCGTCGCACAGGGGGCTGACTGAAGCTTTCTTT
j_call: TRBJ1-5; clone_size: NA; v_call: TRBV7-2; d_call: NA; cdr3_aa: CASSLERNSNQPQHF; cdr3_nt: TGTGCCAGCAGCTTAGAAAGAAATAGCAATCAGCCCCAGCATTTT
j_call: TRBJ2-5; clone_size: many; v_call: TRBV3-1; d_call: NA; cdr3_aa: CASSQRGEETQYF; cdr3_nt: TGTGCCAGCAGCCAGCGGGGAGAAGAGACCCAGTACTTC
j_call: TRBJ1-5; clone_size: few; v_call: TRBV7-6; d_call: NA; cdr3_aa: CASSFEMGAQPQHF; cdr3_nt: TGTGCCAGCAGCTTCGAGATGGGAGCCCAGCCCCAGCATTTT
j_call: TRBJ2-1; clone_size: NA; v_call: TRBV19; d_call: NA; cdr3_aa: CASSKYNEQFF; cdr3_nt: TGTGCCAGTAGTAAATACAATGAGCAGTTCTTC
j_call: TRBJ2-7; clone_size: few; v_call: TRBV6-1; d_call: NA; cdr3_aa: CASSKSAGREQYF; cdr3_nt: TGTGCCAGCAGCAAGTCTGCCGGTCGGGAGCAGTACTTC
j_call: TRBJ1-4; clone_size: NA; v_call: TRBV30; d_call: TRBD1; cdr3_aa: CAWRPDRGSEKLFF; cdr3_nt: TGTGCCTGGAGACCCGACAGGGGTAGTGAAAAACTGTTTTTT
j_call: TRBJ1-4; clone_size: NA; v_call: TRBV5-1; d_call: NA; cdr3_aa: CASSERTTNEKLFF; cdr3_nt: TGCGCCAGCAGCGAGAGAACAACTAATGAAAAACTGTTTTTT
j_call: TRBJ2-1; clone_size: few; v_call: TRBV7-9; d_call: TRBD2; cdr3_aa: CASSSPLAGHNEQFF; cdr3_nt: TGTGCCAGCAGCTCCCCACTAGCGGGGCACAATGAGCAGTTCTTC
j_call: TRBJ2-5; clone_size: many; v_call: TRBV7-8; d_call: NA; cdr3_aa: CASSPWTVSETQYF; cdr3_nt: TGTGCCAGCAGCCCATGGACAGTTTCAGAGACCCAGTACTTC
j_call: TRBJ1-2; clone_size: many; v_call: TRBV7-2; d_call: TRBD1; cdr3_aa: CASSSPGGTGSGYTF; cdr3_nt: TGTGCCAGCAGCTCACCGGGCGGGACAGGGTCTGGCTACACCTTC
j_call: TRBJ1-1; clone_size: NA; v_call: TRBV3-1; d_call: NA; cdr3_aa: CASSQEGEATEAFF; cdr3_nt: TGTGCCAGCAGCCAAGAAGGGGAGGCGACTGAAGCTTTCTTT
j_call: TRBJ2-5; clone_size: many; v_call: TRBV6-5; d_call: NA; cdr3_aa: CASSYALGARKETQYF; cdr3_nt: TGTGCCAGCAGTTATGCTCTAGGGGCGAGGAAAGAGACCCAGTACTTC
j_call: TRBJ1-2; clone_size: NA; v_call: TRBV11-2; d_call: TRBD1; cdr3_aa: CASSPMGQNYGYTF; cdr3_nt: TGTGCCAGCAGCCCCATGGGACAGAACTATGGCTACACCTTC
j_call: TRBJ2-2; clone_size: few; v_call: TRBV7-6; d_call: NA; cdr3_aa: CASSFMTTGELFF; cdr3_nt: TGTGCCAGCAGCTTTATGACCACCGGGGAGCTGTTTTTT
j_call: TRBJ2-5; clone_size: NA; v_call: TRBV4-3; d_call: NA; cdr3_aa: CASSQTYGTETQYF; cdr3_nt: TGCGCCAGCAGCCAGACCTACGGGACAGAGACCCAGTACTTC
j_call: TRBJ2-2; clone_size: many; v_call: TRBV5-1; d_call: TRBD1; cdr3_aa: CASSPGQGSTGELFF; cdr3_nt: TGCGCCAGCAGCCCGGGACAGGGGTCCACCGGGGAGCTGTTTTTT
j_call: TRBJ2-2; clone_size: NA; v_call: TRBV7-2; d_call: NA; cdr3_aa: CASSLPGRNTGELFF; cdr3_nt: TGTGCCAGCAGCTTACCAGGACGGAACACCGGGGAGCTGTTTTTT
j_call: TRBJ2-7; clone_size: many; v_call: TRBV7-6; d_call: NA; cdr3_aa: CASSLGASINEQYF; cdr3_nt: TGTGCCAGCAGCTTAGGGGCCAGTATCAACGAGCAGTACTTC